This T cell receptor (beta chain) originates from a study of T-cell memory formation after mild COVID-19. MiXCR, run by TCRdb on the 5' RACE reads, gives a single entry per CDR3 protein. Counted here are more than 110,000 distinct CDR3 sequences, less than 25% occurring once; the ten biggest clones make up approximately 25%. Looked up from germline, CDR1 is MGHRA and CDR2 is YSYEKL. Between the trimmed V and J ends, which lost 0 bases and 3 bases, there was a span of 8 bases. The CDR3 length is 14 residues. Sample: PBMCs or a T cell subset sorted from them (not recorded which). The chain joins TRBV4-1 to TRBJ1-1, with unresolved D. The receptor was isolated from an adult woman who had mild COVID-19 (a few samples of this study predate the infection). Cell type and time point are not known. The CDR3 bases are TGCGCCAGCAGCCAAGAAATAGAGCACACTGAAGCTTTCTTT. It encodes CASSQEIEHTEAFF.